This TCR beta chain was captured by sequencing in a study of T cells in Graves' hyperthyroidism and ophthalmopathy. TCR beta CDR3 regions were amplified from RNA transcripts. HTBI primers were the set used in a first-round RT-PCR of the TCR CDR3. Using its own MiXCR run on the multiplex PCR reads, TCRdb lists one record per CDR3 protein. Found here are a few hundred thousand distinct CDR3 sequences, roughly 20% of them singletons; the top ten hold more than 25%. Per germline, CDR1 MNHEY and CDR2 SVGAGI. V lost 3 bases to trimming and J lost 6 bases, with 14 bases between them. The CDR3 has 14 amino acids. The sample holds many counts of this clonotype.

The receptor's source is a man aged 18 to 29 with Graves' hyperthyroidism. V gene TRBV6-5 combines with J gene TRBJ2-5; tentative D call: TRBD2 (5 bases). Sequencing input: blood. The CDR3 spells CASSYRAGWKTQYF. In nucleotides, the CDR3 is TGTGCCAGCAGTTATAGGGCGGGCTGGAAGACCCAGTACTTC.